This entry lists 27 T cell receptor beta chains sequenced from one sample in a study of cytomegalovirus exposure and HLA in healthy donors. Use of 60 Vbeta and 13 Jbeta primers characterized the PCR. This table comes from immunoSEQ multiplex PCR, and its TCRdb copy is limited to in-frame clones, with some not included. The sample contains about 230,000 clones, approximately 81% of which appear only once. Sequenced sample: PBMCs. These receptors were obtained from a girl aged 2-15 years in good health and CMV-seronegative.

The chain links TRBV25-1 to TRBJ1-4, with D maybe TRBD1 (5 bases). Trimming took 8 bases from V and 5 from J, leaving 15 bases between them. Looked up from germline, CDR1 is MGHDK and CDR2 is SYGVNS. The CDR3 covers 14 residues. CDR3 amino acids: CASHPTDANEKLFF. The DNA for the CDR3 is TGTGCCAGCCACCCGACAGACGCGAATGAAAAACTGTTTTTT.

The chain combines TRBV27 with TRBJ2-7, with D maybe TRBD2 (6 bases). Germline CDR1 is MNHEY and CDR2 is SMNVEV (reference sequence). The CDR3 length is 14 residues. V lost 7 bases and J lost 0, with 13 bases in between. CDR3 DNA: TGTGCCAGCAAGGGGACTCACCTCTCCTACGAGCAGTACTTC. This gives the protein CASKGTHLSYEQYF.

The V gene is TRBV14, the J gene TRBJ2-2; TRBD1 is a possible D gene (5 bases). The germline gives CDR1 SGHDN, CDR2 FVKESK. The CDR3 length is 14 residues. V was clipped by 0 bases and J by 6 bases, with 8 bases between them. CDR3 nucleotide sequence: TGTGCCAGCAGCCAAGACAGGGCCTCCGGGGAGCTGTTTTTT. Translated, it gives CASSQDRASGELFF.

The rearrangement joins TRBV4-2 to TRBJ2-1, with TRBD1 matching over 8 bases. Losses at the gene ends were 5 bases for V and 0 bases for J; bases not matched to a gene: 6. Germline values: CDR1 LGHNA, CDR2 YNFKEQ. The CDR3 sequence is 16 residues long. CDR3 amino acids: CASSWRQGNSYNEQFF. The DNA for the CDR3 is TGTGCCAGCAGCTGGAGACAGGGGAACTCCTACAATGAGCAGTTCTTC.

CDR3 nucleotides: TGTGCCAGTAGTCGGGGACAGGGACCGGAAAAACTGTTTTTT. Its protein product is CASSRGQGPEKLFF. The chain has TRBV19 and TRBJ1-4; 9 bases agree with TRBD1. The CDR3 runs to 14 residues. CDR1 and CDR2 from the germline V gene are LNHDA and SQIVND (reference sequence). The junction had 6 bases not matched to a gene; V was cut back by 5 bases and J by 8 bases.

The chain has TRBV19 and TRBJ1-1; tentatively, D is TRBD1 (6 bases). Deletions cut 5 bases from V and 6 bases from J, with 13 bases between. Germline-derived CDR1 and CDR2 are LNHDA and SQIVND (reference sequence). The CDR3 runs to 13 residues. The CDR3 nucleotides are TGTGCCAGTAGTCTACAGGGCGCTGCTGAAGCTTTCTTT. This codes for CASSLQGAAEAFF.

V gene TRBV11-2 combines with J gene TRBJ1-5; 7 bases match TRBD1. Germline-derived CDR1 and CDR2 are SGHAT and FQNNGV. There are 15 residues in the CDR3. Losses at the gene ends were 1 base for V and 6 bases for J; bases not matched to a gene: 6. CDR3 DNA: TGTGCCAGCAGCTTAGGGAGGGGGCTCGGTCAGCCCCAGCATTTT. As protein: CASSLGRGLGQPQHF. Full variable domain (outside the CDR3, taken from reference TRBV11-2 and TRBJ1-5): EAGVAQSPRYKIIEKRQSVAFWCNPISGHATLYWYQQILGQGPKLLIQFQNNGVVDDSQLPKDRFSAERLKGVDSTLKIQPAKLEDSAVYLCASSLGRGLGQPQHFGDGTRLSIL.

CDR3 amino acids: CASSGGGAGHEQYF. In nucleotides, the CDR3 is TGTGCCAGCAGTGGCGGGGGCGCGGGGCACGAGCAGTACTTC. J is TRBJ2-7 and V is TRBV2; possible D gene TRBD2, 7 bases. Per germline, CDR1 SNHLY and CDR2 FYNNEI. CDR3 length: 14 amino acids. V was pared by 4 bases and J by 5 bases, with 15 bases between.

The rearrangement joins TRBV4-2 to TRBJ2-1; 7 bases are shared with TRBD1. This CDR3 contains 14 residues. Germline assignment: CDR1 LGHNA and CDR2 YNFKEQ. V lost 4 bases, J lost 8 bases, and 8 bases stayed unmatched. The chain's CDR3 is CASSLQGDIDEQFF. CDR3 DNA sequence: TGTGCCAGCAGCCTCCAGGGGGATATCGATGAGCAGTTCTTC.

This clone was seen a handful of times. Other DNA sequences within the sample encode an identical CDR3. This chain uses TRBV30 with TRBJ1-5; D may be TRBD1 (5 bases). This CDR3 comprises 14 residues. CDR1 GTSNPN and CDR2 SVGIG come from the germline V gene (reference sequence). V was cut by 0 bases and J by 2 bases, with 8 bases left in between. The CDR3 sequence is CAWSVGQGNQPQHF. CDR3 nucleotide sequence: TGTGCCTGGAGTGTGGGGCAGGGCAATCAGCCCCAGCATTTT.

The chain uses TRBV6-1 and TRBJ2-7; 8 bases are shared with TRBD1. Unmatched junction bases numbered 11, after V lost 1 base and J lost 6 bases. The CDR3 extends over 16 amino acids. Germline V CDR1 and CDR2: MNHNS, SASEGT. Here the CDR3 DNA reads TGTGCCAGCAGTGAAGTGGGTGGGGCAGGGGGCAGCGAGCAGTACTTC. Translated: CASSEVGGAGGSEQYF.

The chain combines TRBV5-1 with TRBJ2-1, with D uncertain. V lost 1 base and J 7 bases, leaving 12 bases between the germline ends. The CDR3 runs to 14 residues. From germline, CDR1 is SGHRS and CDR2 YFSETQ. CDR3 loop: CASSLRPTINEQFF. CDR3 in DNA: TGCGCCAGCAGCTTGAGGCCGACAATTAATGAGCAGTTCTTC.

This sequence joins TRBV27 and TRBJ1-4; D uncertain. Trimming left V 7 bases short and J 4 bases short, with 10 bases between. This CDR3 has 13 residues. Germline V gene sequence: CDR1 MNHEY, CDR2 SMNVEV (reference sequence). The CDR3 coding sequence is TGTGCCAGCACAAGAGGGATTAATGAAAAACTGTTTTTT. Translating gives CASTRGINEKLFF.

This rearrangement joins TRBV7-9 to TRBJ1-4; a possible D gene is TRBD1 (6 bases). Germline CDR1 is SEHNR and CDR2 is FQNEAQ (reference sequence). V lost 5 bases, J lost 5 bases, and 15 bases lay in between. The CDR3 sequence is 15 residues long. CDR3 residues: CASSPPGHVNEKLFF. In DNA form, the CDR3 reads TGTGCCAGCAGCCCTCCGGGACACGTCAATGAAAAACTGTTTTTT.

The gene calls are TRBV27 and TRBJ2-2, with D hard to call. V lost 7 bases and J lost 4, with 10 bases in between. Germline values: CDR1 MNHEY, CDR2 SMNVEV (reference sequence). The CDR3 covers 13 residues. The CDR3 reads CASTLEVTGELFF. The CDR3 bases are TGTGCCAGCACCCTTGAGGTCACCGGGGAGCTGTTTTTT.

V is TRBV19 and J is TRBJ1-2; the D gene is possibly TRBD1 (6 bases). CDR3 size: 13 residues. The germline V and J ends were trimmed by 3 bases and 3 bases, with 8 bases remaining between them. The germline CDR1 and CDR2 sequences are LNHDA and SQIVND (reference sequence). Written as DNA, the CDR3 is TGTGCCAGTAGTATCGGACAGTACTATGGCTACACCTTC. Translating gives CASSIGQYYGYTF.

The V gene is TRBV7-8, the J gene TRBJ2-2; 10 nucleotides match TRBD2. Losses at the gene ends were 4 bases for V and 1 base for J; bases not matched to a gene: 3. The CDR3 spans 16 residues. Germline CDR1 reads SGHVS; CDR2 reads FQNEAQ. The chain's CDR3 is CASSSLAGGNTGELFF. The DNA of the CDR3 is TGTGCCAGCAGCTCCTTAGCGGGGGGGAACACCGGGGAGCTGTTTTTT.

The chain couples TRBV2 to TRBJ1-3; 8 nucleotides match TRBD1. The V segment lost 3 bases and the J segment 3 bases; nucleotides outside the gene matches: 1. Germline-derived CDR1 and CDR2 are SNHLY and FYNNEI. The CDR3 is made up of 14 amino acids. CDR3: CASSDDRGGNTIYF. The CDR3 DNA reads TGTGCCAGCAGTGACGACAGGGGTGGAAACACCATATATTTT.

This clone was counted only a few times. The CDR3 loop reads CASSSGTGDNEKLFF. The CDR3, as DNA: TGCGCCAGCAGCTCCGGGACAGGGGACAATGAAAAACTGTTTTTT. This rearrangement joins TRBV5-1 to TRBJ1-4; 10 nucleotides align to TRBD1. V was pared by 3 bases and J by 5 bases, with 4 bases of the junction left unmatched. This CDR3 is 15 amino acids long. CDR1 and CDR2 from the germline V gene are SGHRS and YFSETQ.

This clone occurred once. V and J are TRBV7-8 and TRBJ1-2; a weak D match, TRBD1 (6 bases). The CDR3 contains 14 residues. Germline V gives CDR1 SGHVS, CDR2 FQNEAQ. Trimming left V 6 bases short and J 4 bases short, with 15 bases between. The CDR3 DNA reads as TGTGCCAGCAGTTCCCGGACAGACCCCTATGGCTACACCTTC. This codes for CASSSRTDPYGYTF.

The V gene is TRBV6-6, the J gene TRBJ2-7, with TRBD1 matching 10 bases. CDR3 length: 16 residues. Germline trimming cut 10 bases from V and 3 bases from J; bases unmatched to any gene: 15. From germline, CDR1 is MNHNY and CDR2 SVGAGI (reference sequence). The chain's CDR3 is CATIMQSRDRGYEQYF. The CDR3, as DNA: TGTGCCACCATAATGCAGAGCCGGGACAGGGGCTACGAGCAGTACTTC.

This chain connects TRBV7-7 to TRBJ2-5, with TRBD1 as a possible D gene (6 bases). V lost 4 bases and J 4 bases, leaving 19 bases between the germline ends. The CDR3 consists of 16 residues. Germline assignment: CDR1 SSHAT and CDR2 FNYEAQ (reference sequence). In DNA form, the CDR3 reads TGTGCCAGCAGCTACAGGGTTCAGGGTGGAGGAGAGACCCAGTACTTC. Its translation: CASSYRVQGGGETQYF. Full variable domain (missing parts from reference TRBV7-7 and TRBJ2-5): GAGVSQSPRYKVTKRGQDVTLRCDPISSHATLYWYQQALGQGPEFLTYFNYEAQPDKSGLPSDRFSAERPEGSISTLTIQRTEQRDSAMYRCASSYRVQGGGETQYFGPGTRLLVL.

The CDR3: CASSFRGLNTGELFF. For the CDR3, the DNA is TGTGCCAGCAGCTTTAGGGGGCTGAACACCGGGGAGCTGTTTTTT. This rearrangement joins TRBV2 to TRBJ2-2; 7 bases match TRBD1. The germline V gene encodes CDR1 SNHLY and CDR2 FYNNEI. The CDR3 loop spans 15 amino acids. V lost 6 bases to trimming and J lost 1 base; unmatched junction nucleotides: 5.

The chain is built from TRBV11-2 and TRBJ1-6; D possibly corresponds to TRBD1 (6 bases). The V and J ends lost 5 bases and 9 bases respectively, with 17 bases between them. The CDR3 is 15 amino acids. Germline CDR1 and CDR2: SGHAT and FQNNGV. CDR3 in DNA: TGTGCCAGCAGCACCCAGGGACAAGGTGTTTCACCCCTCCACTTT. Its protein is CASSTQGQGVSPLHF.

The chain recombines TRBV5-4 with TRBJ2-7, with 8 bases aligning to TRBD1. The J segment lost 3 bases and the V segment lost 0 bases, leaving 2 bases of the junction unmatched. Germline assignment: CDR1 SGHNT and CDR2 YYREEE (reference sequence). The CDR3 extends over 14 amino acids. CDR3 sequence (DNA): TGTGCCAGCAGCTTGGACAGGGGGAACTACGAGCAGTACTTC. Protein: CASSLDRGNYEQYF.

The sample holds one count of this clone. The rearrangement joins TRBV19 to TRBJ2-3; 8 bases match TRBD2. The V gene end was trimmed by 10 bases and the J gene end by 4 bases; junction bases not matched to a gene: 13. The CDR3 is 15 amino acids. Germline V gene data show CDR1 as LNHDA and CDR2 as SQIVND (reference sequence). The CDR3 region has the DNA TGTGCCACCCATGATGACGGGAGGGAGGCAGATACGCAGTATTTT. Translation gives CATHDDGREADTQYF. Drawing the rest from reference TRBV19 and TRBJ2-3, the complete variable domain is DGGITQSPKYLFRKEGQNVTLSCEQNLNHDAMYWYRQDPGQGLRLIYYSQIVNDFQKGDIAEGYSVSREKKESFPLTVTSAQKNPTAFYLCATHDDGREADTQYFGPGTRLTVL.

The chain is built from TRBV9 and TRBJ2-3; TRBD2 might be the D (6 bases). V lost 0 bases to trimming and J lost 0 bases, with 11 bases between them. Per germline, CDR1 SGDLS and CDR2 YYNGEE. CDR3 size: 16 residues. CDR3 sequence (DNA): TGTGCCAGCAGCGTAGCTACAAGCGGGAGCACAGATACGCAGTATTTT. This encodes CASSVATSGSTDTQYF.